This T cell receptor (beta chain) was sequenced during a study of cytomegalovirus exposure and HLA in healthy donors. Per germline, CDR1 KGHSH and CDR2 LQKENI. Trimming took 8 bases from V and 8 from J; bases not matched to a gene: 6. This CDR3 is built from 13 residues. Vbeta (60) and Jbeta (13) primers were used in the PCR. Data came from immunoSEQ multiplex PCR; TCRdb stores just in-frame clones and leaves some out. This sample has some 170,000 clones, with over 70% found just once. This receptor was identified in a male donor in good health and CMV-seronegative. The sample comprised PBMCs. The rearrangement uses TRBV18 and TRBJ1-6; TRBD1 matches at 7 bases. The CDR3 region has the DNA TGTGCCAGCCGCCGGGACAGAGATTCACCCCTCCACTTT. This codes for CASRRDRDSPLHF.